Shown below are 14 T cell receptor beta chains from a single sample sequenced in a study of blood T cell repertoires in COVID-19. Here immunoSEQ multiplex PCR was the method, and the copy in TCRdb shows in-frame clones only, minus some. This table holds 430,000 or so clones, roughly 90% found once. Sequences were obtained from peripheral blood. The receptor source for this set is a man aged 18 to 29 with COVID-19, enrolled during active disease.

The gene calls are TRBV7-9 and TRBJ2-7; 9 bases agree with TRBD1. V lost 3 bases and J lost 3; bases outside the gene matches: 3. This CDR3 is built from 14 residues. Germline assignment: CDR1 SEHNR and CDR2 FQNEAQ (reference sequence). The CDR3 DNA reads TGTGCCAGCAGCTTCGGGACAGGGTACTACGAGCAGTACTTC. Its translation is CASSFGTGYYEQYF.

The chain carries TRBV27 and TRBJ2-7, with 11 positions matching TRBD2. The ends lost 2 bases at V and 3 bases at J; junction bases unmatched: 3. The CDR3 is made up of 15 amino acids. Germline V gene sequence: CDR1 MNHEY, CDR2 SMNVEV (reference sequence). The CDR3 loop reads CASSLTSGGYYEQYF. The CDR3 coding sequence is TGTGCCAGCAGTTTAACTAGCGGGGGATACTACGAGCAGTACTTC.

This chain joins TRBV7-6 and TRBJ2-1; a possible D gene is TRBD2 (7 bases). Germline CDR1 and CDR2: SGHVS and FNYEAQ. V lost 1 base and J 3 bases, leaving 16 bases between the germline ends. This CDR3 comprises 17 residues. The CDR3 sequence is CASSLGVRGGFYNEQFF. CDR3 DNA: TGTGCCAGCAGCTTAGGAGTTAGGGGGGGCTTCTACAATGAGCAGTTCTTC. The entire variable domain, with the rest obtained from reference TRBV7-6 and TRBJ2-1, is as follows: GAGVSQSPRYKVTKRGQDVALRCDPISGHVSLYWYRQALGQGPEFLTYFNYEAQQDKSGLPNDRFSAERPEGSISTLTIQRTEQRDSAMYRCASSLGVRGGFYNEQFFGPGTRLTVL.

This clone appeared a single time. CDR3 coding DNA: TGTGCCAGCAGAGACACGGCGTATTCACCCCTCCACTTT. It is translated as CASRDTAYSPLHF. The gene calls are TRBV27 and TRBJ1-6; D remains unclear. Germline V gene sequence: CDR1 MNHEY, CDR2 SMNVEV (reference sequence). Trimming took off 6 bases at V and 8 bases at J, with 11 bases between the two ends. This CDR3 region has 13 residues.

The rearrangement uses TRBV4-2 and TRBJ2-3; no clear D gene. CDR3 length: 14 residues. V lost 0 bases to trimming and J lost 2 bases, with 6 bases between them. CDR1 and CDR2 (germline): LGHNA, YNFKEQ. The CDR3 reads CASSQDYYTDTQYF. The CDR3 DNA reads as TGTGCCAGCAGCCAAGACTACTACACAGATACGCAGTATTTT.

The chain recombines TRBV4-2 with TRBJ2-1; TRBD2 agrees at 11 bases. Germline V gives CDR1 LGHNA, CDR2 YNFKEQ. V shed 8 bases, J shed 12 bases, and the junction held 15 bases outside the gene matches. The CDR3 has 15 residues. CDR3 protein: CASGSMGSGGARQFF. For the CDR3, the DNA is TGTGCCAGCGGGTCCATGGGTAGCGGGGGGGCGAGGCAGTTCTTC.

There are a few counts of this clone. The rearrangement links TRBV5-1 to TRBJ1-3, with D perhaps matching TRBD1 (5 bases). CDR1 and CDR2 from the germline V gene are SGHRS and YFSETQ. This CDR3 contains 13 residues. Trimming cost V 7 bases and J 4 bases, with 12 bases left between them. The CDR3 region has the DNA TGCGCCAGCGGGCCGGGACTCGGAAACACCATATATTTT. Amino acids: CASGPGLGNTIYF.

This chain links TRBV5-6 with TRBJ2-2; TRBD2 matches at 11 bases. Germline V gene sequence: CDR1 SGHDT, CDR2 YYEEEE. The CDR3 is 16 amino acids. The trim removed 4 bases at V and 6 bases at J, leaving 8 bases unmatched. CDR3 nucleotides: TGTGCCAGCAGCCCCTTTAGCGGGAGGGCCCCCGGGGAGCTGTTTTTT. Amino acids: CASSPFSGRAPGELFF.

This clone was observed a handful of times. The rearrangement links TRBV5-5 to TRBJ1-2; D is perhaps TRBD1 (6 bases). V shed 3 bases and J shed 3 bases, with 9 bases lying between them. The CDR3 has 13 residues. Germline values: CDR1 SGHKS, CDR2 YYEKEE (reference sequence). CDR3 sequence: CASSYPGDYGYTF. CDR3 nucleotides: TGTGCCAGCAGCTACCCAGGGGACTATGGCTACACCTTC.

J is TRBJ1-1 and V is TRBV5-1, with unresolved D. V was cut by 1 base and J by 0 bases, with 13 bases left in between. The CDR3 extends over 16 amino acids. The germline V gene has CDR1 SGHRS and CDR2 YFSETQ. Written as DNA, the CDR3 is TGCGCCAGCAGCTTGAACCTCGGAGCCATGAACACTGAAGCTTTCTTT. It encodes CASSLNLGAMNTEAFF.

V and J are TRBV4-1 and TRBJ2-5; TRBD2 agrees at 11 bases. Trimming removed 1 base from V and 4 bases from J; junction bases left unmatched: 2. The V gene's germline CDR1 is MGHRA and CDR2 YSYEKL. CDR3 length equals 15 residues. CDR3 protein: CASSQVLAGGETQYF. CDR3 sequence (DNA): TGCGCCAGCAGCCAAGTGCTAGCGGGAGGAGAGACCCAGTACTTC.

The V call is TRBV9, the J call TRBJ2-5; 9 nucleotides align to TRBD1. CDR1 SGDLS and CDR2 YYNGEE come from the germline V gene. The CDR3 is made up of 17 amino acids. The ends lost 0 bases at V and 0 bases at J; junction bases unmatched: 6. The CDR3 region has the DNA TGTGCCAGCAGCGTAGTTTTCAGGGACAGGGACCAAGAGACCCAGTACTTC. This translates into CASSVVFRDRDQETQYF.

In its sample, this clone was seen a few times. V usage is TRBV2 and J usage is TRBJ2-5; a weak D match, TRBD1 (6 bases). Germline CDR1 and CDR2: SNHLY and FYNNEI. Trimming cost V 6 bases and J 0 bases, with 14 bases left between them. CDR3 length equals 15 residues. CDR3 in amino acids: CASRPFRGDQETQYF. DNA for the CDR3: TGTGCCAGCAGACCCTTCAGGGGCGACCAAGAGACCCAGTACTTC. Supplemented by reference TRBV2 and TRBJ2-5, the full variable domain reads EPEVTQTPSHQVTQMGQEVILRCVPISNHLYFYWYRQILGQKVEFLVSFYNNEISEKSEIFDDQFSVERPDGSNFTLKIRSTKLEDSAMYFCASRPFRGDQETQYFGPGTRLLVL.

The chain joins TRBV6-5 to TRBJ2-7; D may be TRBD2 (5 bases). V shed 7 bases and J shed 6 bases, with 19 bases lying between them. The CDR3 runs 14 residues. Germline V gene lookup returns CDR1 MNHEY and CDR2 SVGAGI. Here the CDR3 DNA reads TGTGCCAGCATCCTAGCCTCCCAGTCGGGCGAGCAGTACTTC. Encoded protein: CASILASQSGEQYF.